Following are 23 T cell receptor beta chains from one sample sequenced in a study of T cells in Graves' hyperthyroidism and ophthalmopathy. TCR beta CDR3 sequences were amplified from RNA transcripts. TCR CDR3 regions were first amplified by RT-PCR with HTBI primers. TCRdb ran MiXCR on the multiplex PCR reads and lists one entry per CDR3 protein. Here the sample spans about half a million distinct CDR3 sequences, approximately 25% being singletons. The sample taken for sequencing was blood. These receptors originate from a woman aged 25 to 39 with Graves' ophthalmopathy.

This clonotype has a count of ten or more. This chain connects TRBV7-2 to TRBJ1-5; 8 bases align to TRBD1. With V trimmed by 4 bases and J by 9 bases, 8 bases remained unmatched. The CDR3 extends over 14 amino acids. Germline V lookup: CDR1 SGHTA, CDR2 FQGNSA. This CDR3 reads CASSSDRAVSPQHF. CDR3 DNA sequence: TGTGCCAGCAGCTCGGACAGGGCGGTGTCGCCCCAGCATTTT.

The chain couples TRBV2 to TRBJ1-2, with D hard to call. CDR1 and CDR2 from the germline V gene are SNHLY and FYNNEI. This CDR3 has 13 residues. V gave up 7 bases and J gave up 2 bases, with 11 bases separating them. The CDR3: CASNLNRNYGYTF. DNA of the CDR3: TGTGCCAGCAATTTGAATCGGAACTATGGCTACACCTTC.

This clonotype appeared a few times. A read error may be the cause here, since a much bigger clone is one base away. DNA of the CDR3: TGTGCCGGCAGCTTTACGACCGAGCACGAGCAGTACTTC. It specifies CAGSFTTEHEQYF. The gene calls are TRBV7-9 and TRBJ2-7, with D unclear. CDR1 and CDR2 from the germline V gene are SEHNR and FQNEAQ (reference sequence). The CDR3 runs to 13 residues.

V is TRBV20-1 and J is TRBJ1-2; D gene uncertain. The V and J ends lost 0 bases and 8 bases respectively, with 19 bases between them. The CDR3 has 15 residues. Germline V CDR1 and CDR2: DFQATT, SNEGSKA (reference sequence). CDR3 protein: CSARDGWVRSGGYTF. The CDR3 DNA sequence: TGCAGTGCTAGAGATGGTTGGGTCCGCTCGGGGGGCTACACCTTC.

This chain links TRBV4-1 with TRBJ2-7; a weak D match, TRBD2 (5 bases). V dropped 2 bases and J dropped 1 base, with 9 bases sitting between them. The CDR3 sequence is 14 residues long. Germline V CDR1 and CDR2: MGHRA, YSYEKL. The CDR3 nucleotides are TGCGCCAGCAGCCAAAACGGGGTTTCCTACGAGCAGTACTTC. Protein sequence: CASSQNGVSYEQYF.

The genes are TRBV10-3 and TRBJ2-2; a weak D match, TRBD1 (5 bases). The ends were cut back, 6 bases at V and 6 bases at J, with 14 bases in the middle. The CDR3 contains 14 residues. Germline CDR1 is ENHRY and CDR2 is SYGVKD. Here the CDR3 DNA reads TGTGCCATCAGCAGATCAGGGAATCCCGGGGAGCTGTTTTTT. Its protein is CAISRSGNPGELFF.

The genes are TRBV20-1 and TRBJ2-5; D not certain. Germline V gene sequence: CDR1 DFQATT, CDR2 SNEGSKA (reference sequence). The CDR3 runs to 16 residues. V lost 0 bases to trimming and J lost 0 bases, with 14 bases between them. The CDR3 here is CSARDRLSANQETQYF. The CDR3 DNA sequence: TGCAGTGCTAGAGATCGCCTGAGCGCCAACCAAGAGACCCAGTACTTC.

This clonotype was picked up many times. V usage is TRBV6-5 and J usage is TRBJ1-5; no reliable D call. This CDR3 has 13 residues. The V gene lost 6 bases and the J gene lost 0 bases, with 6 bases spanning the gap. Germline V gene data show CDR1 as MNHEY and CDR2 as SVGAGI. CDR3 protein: CASRILSNQPQHF. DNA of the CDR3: TGTGCCAGCAGGATACTTAGCAATCAGCCCCAGCATTTT.

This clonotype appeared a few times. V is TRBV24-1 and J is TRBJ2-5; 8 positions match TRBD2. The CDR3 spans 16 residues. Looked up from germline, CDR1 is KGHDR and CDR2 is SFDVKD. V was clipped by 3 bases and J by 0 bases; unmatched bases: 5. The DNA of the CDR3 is TGTGCCACCAGTGATCCCGGGGGGGACAACCAAGAGACCCAGTACTTC. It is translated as CATSDPGGDNQETQYF.

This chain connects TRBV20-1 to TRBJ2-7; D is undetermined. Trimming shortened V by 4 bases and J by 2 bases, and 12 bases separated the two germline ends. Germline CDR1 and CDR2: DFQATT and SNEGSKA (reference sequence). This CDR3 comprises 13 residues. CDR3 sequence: CSATPGRPYEQYF. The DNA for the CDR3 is TGCAGTGCTACCCCCGGTCGGCCCTACGAGCAGTACTTC.

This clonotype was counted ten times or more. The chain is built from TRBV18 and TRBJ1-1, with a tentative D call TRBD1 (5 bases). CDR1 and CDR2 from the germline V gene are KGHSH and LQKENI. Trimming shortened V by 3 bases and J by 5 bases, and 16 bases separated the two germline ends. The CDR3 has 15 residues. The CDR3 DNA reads TGTGCCAGCTCACCGCCGGGGGGGGGATATACTGAAGCTTTCTTT. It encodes CASSPPGGGYTEAFF.

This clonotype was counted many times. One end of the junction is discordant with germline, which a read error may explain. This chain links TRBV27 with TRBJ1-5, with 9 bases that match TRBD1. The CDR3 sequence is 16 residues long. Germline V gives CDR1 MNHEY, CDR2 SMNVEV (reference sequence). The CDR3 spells CASSASGTGLNQSQHF. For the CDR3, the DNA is TGTGCCAGCAGTGCCTCCGGGACAGGGCTCAATCAGTCCCAGCATTTT.

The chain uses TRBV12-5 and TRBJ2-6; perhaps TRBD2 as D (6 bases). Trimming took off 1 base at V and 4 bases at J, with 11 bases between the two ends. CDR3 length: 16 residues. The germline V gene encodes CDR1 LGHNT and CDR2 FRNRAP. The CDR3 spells CASGLARGSGANVLTF. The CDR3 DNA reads TGTGCTAGTGGTTTGGCCCGGGGGTCGGGGGCCAACGTCCTGACTTTC.

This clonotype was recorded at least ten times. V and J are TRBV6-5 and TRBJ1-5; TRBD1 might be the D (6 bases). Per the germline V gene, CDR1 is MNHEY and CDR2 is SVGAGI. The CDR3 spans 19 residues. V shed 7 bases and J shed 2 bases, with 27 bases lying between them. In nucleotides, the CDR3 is TGTGCCAGCACCGACGGGAACAGGGCAGGGATAGTGGGCAATCAGCCCCAGCATTTT. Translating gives CASTDGNRAGIVGNQPQHF.

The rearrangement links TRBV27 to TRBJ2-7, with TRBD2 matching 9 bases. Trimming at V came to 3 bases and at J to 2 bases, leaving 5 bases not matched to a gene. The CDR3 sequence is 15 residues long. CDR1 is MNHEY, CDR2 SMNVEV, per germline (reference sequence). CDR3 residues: CASSFSSGDAYEQYF. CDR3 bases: TGTGCCAGCAGTTTTTCTAGCGGGGACGCCTACGAGCAGTACTTC.

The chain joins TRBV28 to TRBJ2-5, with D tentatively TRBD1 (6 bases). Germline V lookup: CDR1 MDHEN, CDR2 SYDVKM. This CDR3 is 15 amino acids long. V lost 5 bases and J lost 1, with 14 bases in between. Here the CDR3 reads CASSGIRDIQETQYF. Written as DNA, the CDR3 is TGTGCCAGCAGTGGGATTCGGGACATCCAAGAGACCCAGTACTTC.

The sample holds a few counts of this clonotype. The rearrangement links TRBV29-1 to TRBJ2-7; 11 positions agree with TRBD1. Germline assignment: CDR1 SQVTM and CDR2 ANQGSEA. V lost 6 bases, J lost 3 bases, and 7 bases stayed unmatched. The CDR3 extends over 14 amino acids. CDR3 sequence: CSVGDRGTYYEQYF. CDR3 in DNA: TGCAGCGTCGGGGACAGGGGGACCTACTACGAGCAGTACTTC.

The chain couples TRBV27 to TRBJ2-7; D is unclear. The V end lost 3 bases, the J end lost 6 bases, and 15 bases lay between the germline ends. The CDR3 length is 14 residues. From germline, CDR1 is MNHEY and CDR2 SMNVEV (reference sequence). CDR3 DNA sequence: TGTGCCAGCAGTTTTACGCAAACCGGCAGCGAGCAGTACTTC. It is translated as CASSFTQTGSEQYF.

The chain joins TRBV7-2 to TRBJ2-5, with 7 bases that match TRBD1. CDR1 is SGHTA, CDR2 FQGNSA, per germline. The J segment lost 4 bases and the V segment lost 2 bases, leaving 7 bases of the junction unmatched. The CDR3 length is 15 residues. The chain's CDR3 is CASSLSTGVGETQYF. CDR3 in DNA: TGTGCCAGCAGCTTAAGCACAGGGGTAGGAGAGACCCAGTACTTC. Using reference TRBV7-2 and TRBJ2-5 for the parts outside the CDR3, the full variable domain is GAGVSQSPSNKVTEKGKDVELRCDPISGHTALYWYRQSLGQGLEFLIYFQGNSAPDKSGLPSDRFSAERTGGSVSTLTIQRTQQEDSAVYLCASSLSTGVGETQYFGPGTRLLVL.

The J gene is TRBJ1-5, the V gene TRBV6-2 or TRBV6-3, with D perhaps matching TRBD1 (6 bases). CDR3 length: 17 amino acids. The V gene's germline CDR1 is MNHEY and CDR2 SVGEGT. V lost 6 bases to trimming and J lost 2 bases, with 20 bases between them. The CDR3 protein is CASRSQLQGRGNQPQHF. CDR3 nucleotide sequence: TGTGCCAGCAGATCTCAATTACAGGGTCGTGGCAATCAGCCCCAGCATTTT.

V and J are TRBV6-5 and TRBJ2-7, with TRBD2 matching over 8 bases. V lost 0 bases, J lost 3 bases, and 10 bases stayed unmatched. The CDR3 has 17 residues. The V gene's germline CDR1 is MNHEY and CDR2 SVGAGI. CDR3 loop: CASSYSSGGRSYYEQYF. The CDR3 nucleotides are TGTGCCAGCAGTTACTCGAGCGGGGGAAGAAGTTACTACGAGCAGTACTTC.

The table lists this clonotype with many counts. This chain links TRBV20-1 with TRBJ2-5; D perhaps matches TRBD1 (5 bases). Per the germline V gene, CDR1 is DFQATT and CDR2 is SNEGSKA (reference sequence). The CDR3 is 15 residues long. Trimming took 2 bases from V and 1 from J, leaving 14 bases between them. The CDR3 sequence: CSARPLGHPQETQYF. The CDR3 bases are TGCAGTGCTAGACCTCTCGGACACCCCCAAGAGACCCAGTACTTC.

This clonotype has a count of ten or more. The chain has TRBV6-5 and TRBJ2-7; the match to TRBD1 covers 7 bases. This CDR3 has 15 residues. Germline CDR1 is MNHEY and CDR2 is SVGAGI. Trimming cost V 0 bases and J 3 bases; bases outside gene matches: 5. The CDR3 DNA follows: TGTGCCAGCAGTTACTCAGGGGGCACAGACTACGAGCAGTACTTC. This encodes CASSYSGGTDYEQYF.